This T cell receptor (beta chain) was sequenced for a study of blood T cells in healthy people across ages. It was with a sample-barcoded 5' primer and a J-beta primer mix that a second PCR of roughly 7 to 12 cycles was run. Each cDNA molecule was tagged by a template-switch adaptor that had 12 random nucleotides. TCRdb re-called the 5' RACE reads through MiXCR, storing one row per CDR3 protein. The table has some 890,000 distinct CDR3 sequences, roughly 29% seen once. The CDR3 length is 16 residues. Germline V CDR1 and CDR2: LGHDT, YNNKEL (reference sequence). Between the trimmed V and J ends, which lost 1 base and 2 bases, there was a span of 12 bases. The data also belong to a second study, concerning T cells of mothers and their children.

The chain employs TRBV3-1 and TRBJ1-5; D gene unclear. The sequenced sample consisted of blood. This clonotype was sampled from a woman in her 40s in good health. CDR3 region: CASSQGTAAGNQPQHF. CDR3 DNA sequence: TGTGCCAGCAGCCAAGGCACCGCGGCGGGCAATCAGCCCCAGCATTTT.